This TCR beta chain was captured by sequencing in a study of T-cell memory formation after mild COVID-19. Study at large: Clusters were largely donor specific. Study-level results: In pre-infection memory, a portion of responding clones appeared, which suggested that cross-reactive memory joined. There was a balanced CD4/CD8 profile in clones contracting day 15 to 85, and later expanders leaned CD4+.

UMIs and sample barcodes were carried by the TCR alpha and TCR beta cDNA libraries that 5'RACE produced using constant-segment primers. TCRdb analysed the 5' RACE reads with MiXCR anew, one entry per CDR3 protein. The sample contains around 300,000 distinct CDR3 sequences, over 10% of which appear only once. This clonotype has only a few counts. What it binds is not known. Sequencing was carried out using PBMCs or a T cell subset sorted from them (not recorded which). This clonotype was sampled from a man aged 18 to 29 who had mild COVID-19 (a few samples of this study predate the infection). Cell type and time point are not known.

In nucleotides, the CDR3 is TGTGCCAGCAGCCCCACCTCGGGGGGGACCCAGTACTTC. Translated: CASSPTSGGTQYF. The chain uses TRBV6-2 or TRBV6-3 and TRBJ2-5; TRBD2 aligns across 7 bases. Losses at the gene ends were 6 bases for V and 7 bases for J; bases not matched to a gene: 8. Germline assignment: CDR1 MNHEY and CDR2 SVGEGT. This CDR3 comprises 13 residues.